The 6 T cell receptor beta chains listed next were all sequenced from one sample in a study of T cell repertoires in cytomegalovirus infection. The antigens of these receptors remain unknown. MiXCR, run by TCRdb on the reads, gives a single entry per CDR3 protein. The data show about 770,000 distinct CDR3 sequences, just under 30% seen once. Sequencing was performed on cultured CD8+ T cells from PBMCs, taken from culture after CMV antigen stimulation. These TCRs come from a human donor in good health (CMV status not recorded). Some clones in this sample may be carry-over from other donors' samples.

The chain recombines TRBV24-1 with TRBJ2-1; a possible D gene is TRBD2 (6 bases). Germline CDR1 KGHDR, CDR2 SFDVKD. Trimming removed 9 bases from V and 5 bases from J, with 13 bases in between. The CDR3 length is 13 residues. For the CDR3, the DNA is TGTGCCACCCCGCCGGGACTTCACAATGAGCAGTTCTTC. Its translation: CATPPGLHNEQFF.

As regards this clonotype: This CDR3 is missing its conserved last phenylalanine or tryptophan, likely due to a read error. This chain connects TRBV27 to TRBJ2-3; 9 bases are a match to TRBD1. Trimming cost V 5 bases and J 5 bases; bases outside gene matches: 5. The CDR3 has 14 residues. Germline loops: CDR1 MNHEY, CDR2 SMNVEV (reference sequence). The CDR3 region has the DNA TGTGCCAGCAGTCCCACAGGGGGCGAAGATACGCAGTATTCT. Translating gives CASSPTGGEDTQYS.

The V gene is TRBV6-6, the J gene TRBJ2-3, with D possibly matching TRBD1 (6 bases). This CDR3 has 16 amino acids. Germline CDR1 MNHNY, CDR2 SVGAGI (reference sequence). V was trimmed by 5 bases and J by 1 base, leaving 16 bases between them. The CDR3 loop reads CASSDIRDIGTDTQYF. CDR3 coding DNA: TGTGCCAGCAGTGATATCCGGGACATTGGCACAGATACGCAGTATTTT.

The gene calls are TRBV28 and TRBJ2-1; 7 positions match TRBD2. This CDR3 contains 15 residues. V shed 3 bases, J shed 7 bases, and the junction held 9 bases outside the gene matches. Germline V gives CDR1 MDHEN, CDR2 SYDVKM. CDR3 bases: TGTGCCAGCAGTTTGCAGCGGGGTTTTCGTAATGAGCAGTTCTTC. Encoded protein: CASSLQRGFRNEQFF.

V is TRBV5-6 and J is TRBJ2-7; no clear D. Deletions cut 4 bases from V and 2 bases from J, with 10 bases between. The CDR3 length is 13 residues. Germline CDR1 SGHDT, CDR2 YYEEEE. The CDR3 region has the DNA TGTGCCAGCAGCGAGGACGGAGCCTACGAGCAGTACTTC. Translating it yields CASSEDGAYEQYF. Using reference TRBV5-6 and TRBJ2-7 for the parts outside the CDR3, the full variable domain is DAGVTQSPTHLIKTRGQQVTLRCSPKSGHDTVSWYQQALGQGPQFIFQYYEEEERQRGNFPDRFSGHQFPNYSSELNVNALLLGDSALYLCASSEDGAYEQYFGPGTRLTVT.

This clonotype was seen only a few times. V and J are TRBV6-1 and TRBJ1-5, with 9 bases fitting TRBD1. Germline V CDR1 and CDR2: MNHNS, SASEGT. The trim removed 7 bases at V and 2 bases at J, leaving 18 bases unmatched. The CDR3 is 19 amino acids. The CDR3 sequence is CASTPPGGQGFAGNQPQHF. The CDR3 DNA reads as TGTGCCAGCACTCCCCCGGGGGGACAGGGATTTGCAGGCAATCAGCCCCAGCATTTT.